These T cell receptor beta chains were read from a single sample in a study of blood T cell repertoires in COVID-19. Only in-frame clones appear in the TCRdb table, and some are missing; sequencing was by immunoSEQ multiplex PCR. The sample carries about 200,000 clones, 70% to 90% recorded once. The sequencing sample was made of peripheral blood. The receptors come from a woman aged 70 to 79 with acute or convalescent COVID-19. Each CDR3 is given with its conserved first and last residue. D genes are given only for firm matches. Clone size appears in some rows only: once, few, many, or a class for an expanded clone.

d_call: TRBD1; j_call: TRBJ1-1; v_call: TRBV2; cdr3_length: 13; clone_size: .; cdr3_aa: CASSRDRGSRAFF; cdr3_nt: TGTGCCAGCAGCCGGGACAGGGGATCCAGAGCTTTCTTT
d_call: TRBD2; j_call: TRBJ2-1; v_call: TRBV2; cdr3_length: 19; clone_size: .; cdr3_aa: CASSGPGLADLSSYNEQFF; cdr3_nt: TGTGCCAGCAGTGGACCGGGACTAGCGGATCTGAGCTCCTACAATGAGCAGTTCTTC
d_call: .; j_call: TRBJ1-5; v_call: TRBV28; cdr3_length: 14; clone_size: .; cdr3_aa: CASSLGGFGQPQHF; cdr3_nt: TGTGCCAGCAGTTTGGGGGGATTCGGGCAGCCCCAGCATTTT
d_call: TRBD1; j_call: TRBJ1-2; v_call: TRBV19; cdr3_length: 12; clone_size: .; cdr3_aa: CAIPQGGYGYTF; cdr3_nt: TGTGCCATTCCTCAGGGGGGCTATGGCTACACCTTC
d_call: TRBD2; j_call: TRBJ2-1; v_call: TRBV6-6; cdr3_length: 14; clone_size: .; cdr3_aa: CASSWAGGPWEQFF; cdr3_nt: TGTGCCAGCAGTTGGGCGGGAGGGCCCTGGGAGCAGTTCTTC
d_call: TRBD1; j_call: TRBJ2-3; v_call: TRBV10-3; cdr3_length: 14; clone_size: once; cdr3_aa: CAISSRGFTDTQYF; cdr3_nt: TGTGCCATCAGTTCCAGGGGGTTCACGGATACGCAGTATTTT
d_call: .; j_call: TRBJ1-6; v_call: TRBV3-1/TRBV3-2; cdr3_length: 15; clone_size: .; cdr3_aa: CASSQEDRYNSPLHF; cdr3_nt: TGTGCCAGCAGCCAAGAGGACAGATATAATTCACCCCTCCACTTT
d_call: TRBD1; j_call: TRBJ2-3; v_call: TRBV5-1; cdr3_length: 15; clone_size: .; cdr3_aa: CASSFDRASTDTQYF; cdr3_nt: TGCGCCAGCAGCTTTGACAGGGCTAGCACAGATACGCAGTATTTT
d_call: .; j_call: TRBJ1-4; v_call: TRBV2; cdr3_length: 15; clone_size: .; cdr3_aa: CASSGPSATNEKLFF; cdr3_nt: TGTGCCAGCAGTGGCCCTTCGGCAACTAATGAAAAACTGTTTTTT
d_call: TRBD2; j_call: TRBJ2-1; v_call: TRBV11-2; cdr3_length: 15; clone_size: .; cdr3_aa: CASSLQRGGYNEQFF; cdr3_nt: TGTGCCAGCAGCCTTCAGCGGGGGGGCTACAATGAGCAGTTCTTC
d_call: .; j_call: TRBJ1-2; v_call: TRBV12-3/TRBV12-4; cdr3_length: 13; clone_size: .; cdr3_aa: CASSSAGVGGYTF; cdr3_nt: TGTGCCAGCAGTTCGGCAGGGGTGGGTGGCTACACCTTC
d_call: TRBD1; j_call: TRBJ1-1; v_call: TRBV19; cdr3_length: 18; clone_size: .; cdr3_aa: CASRMRNRGAGRVTEAFF; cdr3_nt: TGTGCCAGTAGGATGCGAAACAGGGGAGCGGGCCGGGTCACTGAAGCTTTCTTT
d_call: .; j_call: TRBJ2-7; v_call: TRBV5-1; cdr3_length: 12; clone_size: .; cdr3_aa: CASSRDGYEQYF; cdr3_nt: TGCGCCAGCAGTCGAGACGGGTACGAGCAGTACTTC
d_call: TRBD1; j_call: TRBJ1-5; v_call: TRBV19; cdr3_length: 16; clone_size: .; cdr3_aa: CASRMGGQGDYQPQHF; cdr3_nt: TGTGCCAGTAGAATGGGGGGACAGGGGGATTATCAGCCCCAGCATTTT
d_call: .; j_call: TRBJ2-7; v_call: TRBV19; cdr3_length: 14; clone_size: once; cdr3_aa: CASSAAAGSYEQYF; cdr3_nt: TGTGCCAGTAGTGCGGCCGCGGGCTCCTACGAGCAGTACTTC
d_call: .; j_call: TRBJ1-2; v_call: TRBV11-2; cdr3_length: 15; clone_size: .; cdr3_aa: CASSLDHLAWYGYTF; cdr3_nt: TGTGCCAGCAGCTTAGATCACCTGGCCTGGTATGGCTACACCTTC
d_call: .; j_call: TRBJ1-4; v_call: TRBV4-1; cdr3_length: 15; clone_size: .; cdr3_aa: CASSQGAVPLGKLFF; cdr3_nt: TGCGCCAGCAGCCAGGGAGCAGTCCCATTGGGAAAACTGTTTTTT
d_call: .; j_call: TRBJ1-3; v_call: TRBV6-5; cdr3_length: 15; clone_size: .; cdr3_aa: CASSLNRDFGNTIYF; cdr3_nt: TGTGCCAGCAGTTTAAACAGGGATTTCGGAAACACCATATATTTT
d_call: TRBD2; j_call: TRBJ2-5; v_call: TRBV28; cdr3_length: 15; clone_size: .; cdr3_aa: CASSFASGGKETQYF; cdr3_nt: TGTGCCAGCAGTTTTGCGTCGGGAGGGAAAGAGACCCAGTACTTC
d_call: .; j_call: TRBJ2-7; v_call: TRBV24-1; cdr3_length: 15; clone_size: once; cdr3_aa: CATSDFGSGSYEQYF; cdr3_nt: TGTGCCACCAGTGATTTCGGGTCCGGGTCCTACGAGCAGTACTTC
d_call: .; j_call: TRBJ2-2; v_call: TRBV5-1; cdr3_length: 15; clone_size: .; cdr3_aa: CASSRGGVNTGELFF; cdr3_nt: TGCGCCAGCAGCCGAGGCGGAGTTAACACCGGGGAGCTGTTTTTT
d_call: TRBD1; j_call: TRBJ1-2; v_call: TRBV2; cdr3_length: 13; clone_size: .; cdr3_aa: CASRRGQGGGYTF; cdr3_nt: TGTGCCAGCAGAAGAGGACAGGGGGGTGGCTACACCTTC
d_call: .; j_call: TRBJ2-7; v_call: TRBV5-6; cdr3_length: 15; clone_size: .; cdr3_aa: CASTLGGGQIYEQYF; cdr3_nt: TGTGCCAGCACCTTGGGGGGGGGCCAGATTTACGAGCAGTACTTC
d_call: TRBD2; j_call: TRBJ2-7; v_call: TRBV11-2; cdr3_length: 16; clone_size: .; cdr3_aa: CASSSPPKGRGHEQYF; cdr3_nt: TGTGCCAGCAGCTCCCCCCCGAAGGGGAGGGGCCACGAGCAGTACTTC
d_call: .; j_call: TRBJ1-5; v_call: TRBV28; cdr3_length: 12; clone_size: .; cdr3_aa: CASSLAYRPQHF; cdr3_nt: TGTGCCAGCAGTTTAGCCTACAGGCCCCAGCATTTT
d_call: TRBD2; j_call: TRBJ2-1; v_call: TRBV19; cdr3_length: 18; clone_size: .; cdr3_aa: CASSIGGLAGARYNEQFF; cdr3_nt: TGTGCCAGTAGTATTGGAGGACTAGCGGGGGCCCGGTACAATGAGCAGTTCTTC
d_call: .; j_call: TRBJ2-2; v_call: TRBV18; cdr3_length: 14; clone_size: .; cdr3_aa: CASLPGQNTGELFF; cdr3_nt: TGTGCCAGCCTACCCGGACAGAACACCGGGGAGCTGTTTTTT
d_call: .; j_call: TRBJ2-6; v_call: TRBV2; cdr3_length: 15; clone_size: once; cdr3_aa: CASSVSLSGANVLTF; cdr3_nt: TGTGCCAGCAGTGTGTCACTCTCTGGGGCCAACGTCCTGACTTTC
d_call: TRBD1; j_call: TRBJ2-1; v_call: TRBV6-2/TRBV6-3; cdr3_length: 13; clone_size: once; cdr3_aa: CASSYSMGQGRVF; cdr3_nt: TGTGCCAGCAGTTACTCGATGGGACAGGGACGGGTCTTC
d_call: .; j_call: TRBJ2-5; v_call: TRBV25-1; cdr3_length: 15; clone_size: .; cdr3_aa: CASRPLRGGQETQYF; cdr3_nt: TGTGCCAGCAGACCCCTCAGAGGAGGTCAAGAGACCCAGTACTTC
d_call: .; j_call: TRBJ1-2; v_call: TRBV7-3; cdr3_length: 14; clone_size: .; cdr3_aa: CASSLGGSNYGYTF; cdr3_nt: TGTGCCAGCAGCTTAGGAGGGAGCAACTATGGCTACACCTTC
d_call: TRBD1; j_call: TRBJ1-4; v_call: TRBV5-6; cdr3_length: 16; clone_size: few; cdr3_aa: CASSLRGQGPNEKLFF; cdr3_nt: TGTGCCAGCAGCTTGCGAGGACAGGGTCCTAATGAAAAACTGTTTTTT
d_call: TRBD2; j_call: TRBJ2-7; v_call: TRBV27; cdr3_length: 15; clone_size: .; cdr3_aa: CASSLLAGAVYEQYF; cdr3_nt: TGTGCCAGCAGTTTACTAGCGGGAGCGGTATACGAGCAGTACTTC
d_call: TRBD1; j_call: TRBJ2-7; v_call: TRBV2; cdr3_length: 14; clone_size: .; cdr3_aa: CAIARGQGAQEQYF; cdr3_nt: TGTGCCATTGCCCGGGGACAGGGGGCGCAGGAGCAGTACTTC
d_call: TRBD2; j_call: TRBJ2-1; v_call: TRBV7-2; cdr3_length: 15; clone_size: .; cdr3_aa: CASSLDRGRANEQFF; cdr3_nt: TGTGCCAGCAGCTTGGATCGCGGGAGGGCCAATGAGCAGTTCTTC
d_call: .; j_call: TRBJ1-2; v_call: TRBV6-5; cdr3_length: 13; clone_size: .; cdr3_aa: CASSFDRINGYTF; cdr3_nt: TGTGCCAGCAGCTTTGACAGGATTAATGGCTACACCTTC
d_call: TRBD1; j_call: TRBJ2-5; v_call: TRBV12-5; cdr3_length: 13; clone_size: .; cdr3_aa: CASGLGTEETQYF; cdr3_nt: TGTGCTAGTGGTTTAGGGACAGAAGAGACCCAGTACTTC
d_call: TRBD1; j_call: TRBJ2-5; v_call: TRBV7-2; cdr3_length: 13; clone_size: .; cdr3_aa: CASSPGQTETQYF; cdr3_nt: TGTGCCAGCAGCCCGGGACAGACCGAGACCCAGTACTTC
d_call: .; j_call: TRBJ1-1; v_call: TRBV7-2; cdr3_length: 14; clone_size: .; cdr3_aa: CASSLAGQYTEAFF; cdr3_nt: TGTGCCAGCAGCTTAGCTGGACAGTACACTGAAGCTTTCTTT
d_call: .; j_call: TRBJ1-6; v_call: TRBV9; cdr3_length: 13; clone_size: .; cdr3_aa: CASNRENNSPLHF; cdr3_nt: TGTGCCAGCAACAGGGAAAATAATTCACCCCTCCACTTT
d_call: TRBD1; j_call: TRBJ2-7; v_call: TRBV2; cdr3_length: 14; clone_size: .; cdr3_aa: CASNQDREYHEQYF; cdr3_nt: TGTGCCAGCAATCAAGACAGGGAATATCACGAGCAGTACTTC
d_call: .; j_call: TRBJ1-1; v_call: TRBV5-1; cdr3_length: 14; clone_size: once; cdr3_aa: CASMPGGSRTEAFF; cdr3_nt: TGCGCCAGCATGCCGGGTGGGAGCAGAACTGAAGCTTTCTTT
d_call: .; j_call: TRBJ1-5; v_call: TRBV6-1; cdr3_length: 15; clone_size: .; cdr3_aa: CASSEARGGGQPQHF; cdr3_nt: TGTGCCAGCAGTGAAGCGCGTGGGGGAGGTCAGCCCCAGCATTTT
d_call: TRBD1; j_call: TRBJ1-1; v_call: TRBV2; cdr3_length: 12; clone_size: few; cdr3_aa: CASSTQGVEAFF; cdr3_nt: TGTGCCAGCAGTACTCAGGGGGTCGAAGCTTTCTTT
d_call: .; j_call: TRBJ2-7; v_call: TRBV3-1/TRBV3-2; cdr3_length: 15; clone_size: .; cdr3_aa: CASSQGGASLYEQYF; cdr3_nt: TGTGCCAGCAGCCAGGGGGGGGCGAGCCTCTACGAGCAGTACTTC
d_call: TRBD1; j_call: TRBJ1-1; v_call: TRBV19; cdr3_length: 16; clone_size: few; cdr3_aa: CASLDRGRLTHPEAFF; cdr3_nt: TGTGCCAGTCTGGACAGGGGGCGGTTAACCCACCCTGAAGCTTTCTTT
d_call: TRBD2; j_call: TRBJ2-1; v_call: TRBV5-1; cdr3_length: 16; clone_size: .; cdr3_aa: CASSLGPRGGVTEQFF; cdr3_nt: TGCGCCAGCAGCTTGGGTCCCCGGGGGGGTGTGACTGAGCAGTTCTTC
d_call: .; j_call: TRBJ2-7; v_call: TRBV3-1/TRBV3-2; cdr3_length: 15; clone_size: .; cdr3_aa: CASSQESRRIYEQYF; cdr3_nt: TGTGCCAGCAGCCAAGAGTCTAGGCGGATCTACGAGCAGTACTTC
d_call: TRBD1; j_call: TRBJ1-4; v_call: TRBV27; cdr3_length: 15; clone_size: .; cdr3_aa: CASSLTGQPNEKLFF; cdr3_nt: TGTGCCAGCAGTTTGACGGGACAGCCCAATGAAAAACTGTTTTTT
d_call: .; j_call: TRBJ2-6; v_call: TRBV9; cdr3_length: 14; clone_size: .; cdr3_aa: CASSVASGANVLTF; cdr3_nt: TGTGCCAGCAGCGTAGCTTCTGGGGCCAACGTCCTGACTTTC
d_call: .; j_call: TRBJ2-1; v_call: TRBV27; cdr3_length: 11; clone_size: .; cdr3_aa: CASSQYNEQFF; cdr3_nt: TGTGCCAGCAGTCAGTACAATGAGCAGTTCTTC
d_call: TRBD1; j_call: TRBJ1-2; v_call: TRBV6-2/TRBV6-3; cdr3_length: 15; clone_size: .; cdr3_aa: CASSSPRQGNYGYTF; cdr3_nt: TGTGCCAGCAGTTCCCCAAGACAGGGTAACTATGGCTACACCTTC
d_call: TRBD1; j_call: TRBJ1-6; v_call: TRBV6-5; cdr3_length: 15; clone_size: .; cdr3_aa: CASRGAGTGFSPLHF; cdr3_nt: TGTGCCAGCAGGGGGGCCGGGACAGGCTTCTCACCCCTCCACTTT
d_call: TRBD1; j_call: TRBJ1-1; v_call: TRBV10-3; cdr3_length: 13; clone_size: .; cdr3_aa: CAITGTANTEAFF; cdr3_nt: TGTGCCATCACAGGGACAGCTAACACTGAAGCTTTCTTT